This TCR beta chain stems from a study of blood T cell repertoires in COVID-19. Study-wide background: The study drew acute and convalescent COVID-19 samples from the United States, Italy and Spain. PBMCs, B-cell-depleted T cells, or T cells were the source of the cDNA or gDNA that made up the material.

Original processing methods: Estimated nucleated cell counts came from reference gene primer amplification. Method: immunoSEQ multiplex PCR; TCRdb's copy keeps in-frame clones and lacks some. Clone size and V and J calls were adopted from that table, with D and trimming inferred from the DNA. The sample lists 300,000 or so clones; more than 80% were seen once. V lost 0 bases, J lost 13 bases, and 9 bases lay in between. In germline, CDR1 is SGHDN, CDR2 FVKESK. There are 12 residues in the CDR3. The rearrangement links TRBV14 to TRBJ2-2; D is possibly TRBD2 (5 bases). Sequenced input: peripheral blood. The receptor was isolated from a woman aged 40 to 49 with acute or convalescent COVID-19. CDR3 in amino acids: CASSQDARVLFF. The CDR3 nucleotides read TGTGCCAGCAGCCAAGATGCGAGGGTGCTGTTTTTT.